These 24 T cell receptor beta chains originate from one sample sequenced in a study of blood T cells in healthy people across ages. The use of a sample-barcoded 5' primer and a J-beta primer mix characterized a second PCR of about 6 to 11 cycles. TCRdb reprocessed the 5' RACE reads via MiXCR and lists one record per CDR3 protein. The repertoire includes around 900,000 distinct CDR3 sequences, less than 35% of them detected once, and roughly 17% sits in the top ten. Input material: blood. The origin of the receptors is a woman of 80 years or more in good health.

This clonotype occurred many times. CDR3 coding DNA: TGTGCCAGCAGCCAAACGGGACAGGGGATCTATGGCTACACCTTC. It translates to CASSQTGQGIYGYTF. The V gene is TRBV4-2, the J gene TRBJ1-2; 10 bases are shared with TRBD1. The junction had 4 bases not matched to a gene; V was cut back by 2 bases and J by 4 bases. The CDR3 has 15 residues. Germline lookup yields CDR1 LGHNA and CDR2 YNFKEQ.

This clonotype was seen many times. The J gene is TRBJ2-1, the V gene TRBV2, with D uncertain. Looked up from germline, CDR1 is SNHLY and CDR2 is FYNNEI. V was clipped by 6 bases and J by 7 bases, with 10 bases between them. The CDR3 is 12 amino acids. The CDR3 DNA follows: TGTGCCAGCAGCCAAGATGCGAATGAGCAGTTCTTC. Encoded protein: CASSQDANEQFF.

This clonotype was picked up a small number of times. The V gene is TRBV28, the J gene TRBJ2-3; D may be TRBD2 (5 bases). The CDR3 is made up of 15 amino acids. Germline CDR1 MDHEN, CDR2 SYDVKM. V lost 2 bases and J lost 4, with 13 bases in between. As DNA, the CDR3 is TGTGCCAGCAGTTTAAATCGGCCGGGATCAGATACGCAGTATTTT. Protein: CASSLNRPGSDTQYF.

There are a few counts of this clonotype. V is TRBV10-3 and J is TRBJ1-1, with D perhaps TRBD1 (5 bases). V gave up 2 bases and J gave up 6 bases, with 10 bases separating them. This CDR3 is built from 13 residues. Germline CDR1 and CDR2: ENHRY and SYGVKD. This CDR3 reads CAISEGLGAEAFF. The CDR3, as DNA: TGTGCCATCAGTGAGGGGCTAGGGGCTGAAGCTTTCTTT.

This clonotype was picked up many times. The chain links TRBV20-1 to TRBJ2-7; TRBD1 matches 9 bases. The CDR3 is made up of 14 amino acids. The germline CDR1 and CDR2 sequences are DFQATT and SNEGSKA (reference sequence). Unmatched junction bases numbered 9, after V lost 3 bases and J lost 6 bases. The CDR3 bases are TGCAGTGCTAGCTTGGACAGGGGAATGTTCGAGCAGTACTTC. Its translation: CSASLDRGMFEQYF.

This clonotype was seen many times. V usage is TRBV6-5 and J usage is TRBJ2-7; the D gene is possibly TRBD1 (6 bases). The germline V gene encodes CDR1 MNHEY and CDR2 SVGAGI. V was pared by 6 bases and J by 4 bases, with 13 bases between. The CDR3 loop spans 13 amino acids. For the CDR3, the DNA is TGTGCCAGCAGCCGGAGCAGGGGTTACGAGCAGTACTTC. It encodes CASSRSRGYEQYF.

This clonotype appeared a few times. A read error may be the cause here, since a much bigger clone is one base away. This rearrangement joins TRBV7-2 to TRBJ2-3; D is unclear. The CDR3 contains 12 residues. Between the trimmed V and J ends, which lost 2 bases and 10 bases, there was a span of 10 bases. Germline CDR1 and CDR2: SGHTA and FQGNSA. Written as DNA, the CDR3 is TGTGCCAGCAGCTTACATGACGATGCGCAGTATTTT. As protein: CASSLHDDAQYF. Full variable domain (rest looked up from reference TRBV7-2 and TRBJ2-3): GAGVSQSPSNKVTEKGKDVELRCDPISGHTALYWYRQSLGQGLEFLIYFQGNSAPDKSGLPSDRFSAERTGGSVSTLTIQRTQQEDSAVYLCASSLHDDAQYFGPGTRLTVL.

This clonotype was seen only a few times. The CDR3 DNA reads as TGTGCCAGCTGCCCACAGGGTAATTGGTATGGCTACACCTTC. It is translated as CASCPQGNWYGYTF. The chain uses TRBV6-5 and TRBJ1-2; TRBD1 is a possible D gene (6 bases). The CDR3 is 14 residues long. Deletions cut 8 bases from V and 5 bases from J, with 18 bases between. Per germline, CDR1 MNHEY and CDR2 SVGAGI.

This chain joins TRBV12-3 or TRBV12-4 and TRBJ2-2; TRBD2 matches 13 bases. The CDR3 sequence is 17 residues long. V shed 1 base and J 4 bases; nucleotides not matched to a gene: 3. CDR3 amino acids: CASSLVGLAGVTGELFF. CDR3 DNA sequence: TGTGCCAGCAGTTTAGTAGGACTAGCGGGGGTCACCGGGGAGCTGTTTTTT.

This clonotype occurred a few times. CDR3 amino acids: CASSQSGTGSLGYTF. Here the CDR3 DNA reads TGTGCCAGCAGCCAAAGTGGGACAGGGAGCCTTGGCTACACCTTC. The chain uses TRBV28 and TRBJ1-2; 9 nucleotides line up with TRBD1. V dropped 6 bases and J dropped 7; count of bases not matched to a gene: 12. The CDR3 is 15 residues long. Germline V gene sequence: CDR1 MDHEN, CDR2 SYDVKM.

This clonotype was detected ten times or more. The chain employs TRBV6-5 and TRBJ2-7; maybe TRBD1 (5 bases). The CDR3 has 15 amino acids. V shed 7 bases and J shed 0 bases, with 16 bases lying between them. Per the germline V gene, CDR1 is MNHEY and CDR2 is SVGAGI. CDR3 sequence (DNA): TGTGCCAGCAACTCCGGGCAGGGCATCTCCTACGAGCAGTACTTC. This codes for CASNSGQGISYEQYF.

The chain is built from TRBV24-1 and TRBJ2-3; a weak D match, TRBD1 (6 bases). This CDR3 is built from 15 residues. From germline, CDR1 is KGHDR and CDR2 SFDVKD. V lost 4 bases and J lost 0, with 10 bases in between. The CDR3 is CATSEPGASTDTQYF. CDR3 DNA sequence: TGTGCCACCAGTGAGCCAGGGGCCAGCACAGATACGCAGTATTTT.

This clonotype has at least ten counts. V gene TRBV5-5 combines with J gene TRBJ2-1; 9 positions agree with TRBD2. Germline V gives CDR1 SGHKS, CDR2 YYEKEE (reference sequence). The CDR3 has 16 residues. Trimming at V came to 3 bases and at J to 6 bases, leaving 10 bases not matched to a gene. CDR3 protein: CASSSQRGVGLNEQFF. CDR3 DNA: TGTGCCAGCAGCTCACAGCGGGGGGTAGGTCTCAATGAGCAGTTCTTC.

The chain has TRBV3-1 and TRBJ2-4; TRBD1 or TRBD2 may be the D gene (6 bases each). TRBJ2-7 explains the end of the DNA better; the J call may be wrong. CDR3 length: 14 amino acids. Germline V gene sequence: CDR1 LGHDT, CDR2 YNNKEL (reference sequence). CDR3 DNA: TGTGCCAGCAGCTTGGGGGGCACTCTCTACGAGCAGTACTTC. Protein sequence: CASSLGGTLYEQYF.

Notes on this clonotype: This sequence may be a read error, since a much larger clone differs from it by one base. The chain couples TRBV11-2 to TRBJ2-1; 7 bases line up with TRBD2. Near its end, the DNA agrees better with TRBJ2-7, so the J call may be wrong. In germline, CDR1 is SGHAT, CDR2 FQNNGV. This CDR3 contains 15 residues. This chain's CDR3 is CASSLRRASGNEQYF. In nucleotides, the CDR3 is TGTGCCAGCAGCTTACGTCGGGCTAGCGGCAATGAGCAGTACTTC.

This clonotype has only a few counts. This clone may be a read error of a much larger clone one base away. The rearrangement joins TRBV29-1 to TRBJ1-1; D gene uncertain. The length of the CDR3 is 12 residues. Germline-derived CDR1 and CDR2 are SQVTM and ANQGSEA. Trimming took 3 bases from V and 4 from J, leaving 9 bases between them. Here the CDR3 DNA reads TGCAGCGTTGATAGACCATGCACTGAAGCTTTCTTT. Amino acids: CSVDRPCTEAFF.

CDR3 amino acids: CASSKRGPYGYTF. CDR3 nucleotide sequence: TGCGCCAGCAGTAAAAGGGGACCTTATGGCTACACCTTC. This sequence joins TRBV5-1 and TRBJ1-2; TRBD1 is a possible D gene (5 bases). Germline V lookup: CDR1 SGHRS, CDR2 YFSETQ. V was pared by 5 bases and J by 5 bases, with 13 bases between. The CDR3 covers 13 residues.

The rearrangement joins TRBV2 to TRBJ2-6; D gene ambiguous. The CDR3 runs 14 residues. Germline-derived CDR1 and CDR2 are SNHLY and FYNNEI. CDR3 amino acids: CVRSKSSGANVLTF. The CDR3 nucleotides are TGTGTCAGAAGCAAGAGCTCTGGGGCCAACGTCCTGACTTTC.

This sequence joins TRBV6-1 and TRBJ1-5, with D unresolved. The CDR3 loop spans 16 amino acids. The germline V gene encodes CDR1 MNHNS and CDR2 SASEGT. V lost 3 bases to trimming and J lost 0 bases, with 12 bases between them. The CDR3 here is CASSDRYRYSNQPQHF. The CDR3 DNA follows: TGTGCCAGCAGTGACCGTTACAGATATAGCAATCAGCCCCAGCATTTT.

There are many counts of this clonotype. The rearrangement links TRBV12-3 or TRBV12-4 to TRBJ2-3, with 12 nucleotides matching TRBD2. Trimming cost V 6 bases and J 6 bases; bases outside gene matches: 13. There are 17 residues in the CDR3. CDR3 in amino acids: CASSRHLTGTSGDTQYF. In DNA form, the CDR3 reads TGTGCCAGCAGCCGACACCTCACCGGGACTAGCGGGGATACGCAGTATTTT.

This clonotype was seen many times. The chain joins TRBV27 to TRBJ2-1; D may be TRBD2 (5 bases). This CDR3 is 13 amino acids long. CDR1 and CDR2 from the germline V gene are MNHEY and SMNVEV (reference sequence). The V and J ends lost 11 bases and 4 bases respectively, with 15 bases between them. CDR3 sequence: CASKDFSYNEQFF. The CDR3 bases are TGTGCCTCGAAGGACTTCTCATACAATGAGCAGTTCTTC.

This clonotype was seen a few times. The rearrangement uses TRBV5-1 and TRBJ1-2; no firm D call. The germline CDR1 and CDR2 sequences are SGHRS and YFSETQ. The germline V and J ends were trimmed by 4 bases and 4 bases, with 17 bases remaining between them. This CDR3 is built from 15 residues. The CDR3 protein is CASSPFAGKSYGYTF. CDR3 coding DNA: TGCGCCAGCAGCCCCTTCGCCGGGAAAAGCTATGGCTACACCTTC.

This clonotype was counted between two and nine times. This chain links TRBV15 with TRBJ2-7; D remains ambiguous. The CDR3 extends over 13 amino acids. Germline-derived CDR1 and CDR2 are LNHNV and YYDKDF (reference sequence). Trimming left V 5 bases short and J 2 bases short, with 10 bases between. Written as DNA, the CDR3 is TGTGCCACCAGCTTGGACGGAGCCTACGAGCAGTACTTC. It encodes CATSLDGAYEQYF.

This clonotype was found many times. The gene calls are TRBV7-2 and TRBJ1-5; unclear D gene. V was cut by 1 base and J by 5 bases, with 6 bases left in between. The CDR3 is 13 amino acids. Germline CDR1 is SGHTA and CDR2 is FQGNSA. DNA of the CDR3: TGTGCCAGCAGCTTAGGGGCAGATCAGCCCCAGCATTTT. It yields the protein CASSLGADQPQHF.